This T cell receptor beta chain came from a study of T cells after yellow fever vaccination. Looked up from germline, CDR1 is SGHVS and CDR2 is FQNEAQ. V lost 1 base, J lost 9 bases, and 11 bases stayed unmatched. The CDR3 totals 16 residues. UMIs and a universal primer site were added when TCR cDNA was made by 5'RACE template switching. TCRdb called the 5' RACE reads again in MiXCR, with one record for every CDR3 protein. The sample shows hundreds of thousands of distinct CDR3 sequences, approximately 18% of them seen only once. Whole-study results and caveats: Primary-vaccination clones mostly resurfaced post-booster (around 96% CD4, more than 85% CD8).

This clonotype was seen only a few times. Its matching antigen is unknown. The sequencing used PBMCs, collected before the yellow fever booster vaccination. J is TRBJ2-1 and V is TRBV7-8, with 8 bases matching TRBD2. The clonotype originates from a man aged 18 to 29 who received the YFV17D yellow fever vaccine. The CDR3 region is CASSLESGGPLGEQFF. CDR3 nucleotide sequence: TGTGCCAGCAGCTTAGAAAGCGGGGGACCCCTTGGTGAGCAGTTCTTC. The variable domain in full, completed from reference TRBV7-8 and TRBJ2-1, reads GAGVSQSPRYKVAKRGQDVALRCDPISGHVSLFWYQQALGQGPEFLTYFQNEAQLDKSGLPSDRFFAERPEGSVSTLKIQRTQQEDSAVYLCASSLESGGPLGEQFFGPGTRLTVL.